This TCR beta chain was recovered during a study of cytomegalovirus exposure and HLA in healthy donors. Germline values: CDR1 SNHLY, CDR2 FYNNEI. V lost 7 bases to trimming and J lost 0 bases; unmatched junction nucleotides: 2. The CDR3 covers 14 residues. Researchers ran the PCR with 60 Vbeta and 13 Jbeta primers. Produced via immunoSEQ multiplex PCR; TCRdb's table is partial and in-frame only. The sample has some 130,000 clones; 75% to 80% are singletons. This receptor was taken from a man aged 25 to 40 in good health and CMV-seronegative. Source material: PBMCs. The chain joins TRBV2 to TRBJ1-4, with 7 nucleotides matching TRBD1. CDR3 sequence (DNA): TGTGCCAGCAAGGGGACAGCAACTAATGAAAAACTGTTTTTT. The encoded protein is CASKGTATNEKLFF.